Below, 5 T cell receptor beta chains from the same sample are listed, as sequenced in a study of tissue T cells after allogeneic stem cell transplantation. Assay: immunoSEQ multiplex PCR; the TCRdb copy retains only in-frame clones and omits some. Among over 7,000 clones listed, around 48% were seen once. As for time point: mouse harvest day 7 after allogeneic transplant. Each mouse received 10^7 T-cell-depleted marrow cells plus 10^6 splenic CD5+ T cells by tail vein. Sequences were obtained from gut tissue. The receptors originated from a female BALB/c mouse given C57BL/6 T cells with graft-versus-host disease after an allogeneic hematopoietic cell transplant.

This clone ranks as medium-sized. Gene names are mouse gene names. The observed sequence ends 1 residue before the CDR3 terminus, with the missing tail filled in from the germline J gene. The chain has TRBV12-2 and TRBJ2-7, with 9 bases fitting TRBD2. V dropped 0 bases and J dropped 4; count of bases not matched to a gene: 3. This CDR3 spans 14 amino acids. Germline CDR1 reads SGHLS; CDR2 reads HYDKME. CDR3: CASSLEDWGYEQYF. The CDR3 bases that were read are TGTGCCAGCTCTCTCGAGGACTGGGGATATGAACAGTAC.

Points on this clone: The gene names given are mouse names. The DNA ends 1 residue before the CDR3 does, and the rest of the CDR3 is filled in from the germline J gene. V is TRBV16 and J is TRBJ1-2; 10 bases are shared with TRBD1. V trimming: 6 bases; J trimming: 4 bases; junction bases outside the gene matches: 2. Germline V gene data show CDR1 as SGHSA and CDR2 as FRNQAP. There are 13 residues in the CDR3. CDR3 bases read: TGTGCAAGCAGTCGGACAGGGGGCTCCGACTACACC. Its translation: CASSRTGGSDYT. The complete CDR3 sequence is CASSRTGGSDYTF. The whole variable domain, remainder taken from reference TRBV16 and TRBJ1-2, is NAGVIQTPRHKVTGKGQEATLWCEPISGHSAVFWYRQTIVQGLEFLTYFRNQAPIDDSGMPKERFSAQMPNQSHSTLKIQSTQPQDSAVYLCASSRTGGSDYTFGSGTRLLVI.

As for this clone: Genes and germline are mouse. The CDR3 spells CAWSLGTSGNTLYF. The part of the CDR3 DNA that was read is TGTGCCTGGAGTCTGGGGACTTCTGGAAATACGCTCTAT. This rearrangement joins TRBV31 to TRBJ1-3; D perhaps matches TRBD1 (5 bases). The read halts 1 residue ahead of the CDR3 end, with the missing end drawn from the germline J gene. Germline V lookup: CDR1 GKSSPN, CDR2 SITVG. There are 14 residues in the CDR3. Trimming pared 0 bases from V and 0 bases from J, leaving 6 bases between.

Note on this clone: Genes and germline are mouse. The read comes to an end 1 residue before the CDR3 does, leaving the germline J gene to fill in the end. The rearrangement links TRBV12-1 to TRBJ2-3; D is unresolved. This CDR3 has 14 amino acids. Germline V CDR1 and CDR2: SGHSN, HYEKVE. Trimming shortened V by 2 bases and J by 1 base, and 9 bases separated the two germline ends. The part of the CDR3 DNA that was read is TGTGCCAGCTCTCCCCGCGGCGGTGCAGAAACGCTGTAT. Translation: CASSPRGGAETLY. The whole CDR3 sequence reads CASSPRGGAETLYF.

A few counts support this clone. Genes and germline come from the mouse. The CDR3 extends 1 residue past the end of the read, so its final part is completed from the germline J gene. V and J are TRBV20 and TRBJ1-2; D gene unclear. Trimming cost V 0 bases and J 0 bases, with 5 bases left between them. This CDR3 has 13 residues. The germline gives CDR1 GFQATS, CDR2 STVNSAI. CDR3 sequence reads: CGAREPANSDYTF. The sequenced part of the CDR3 DNA is TGTGGTGCTAGGGAACCAGCAAACTCCGACTACACC. Supplemented by reference TRBV20 and TRBJ1-2, the full variable domain reads GALVYQYPRRTICKSGTSMRMECQAVGFQATSVAWYRQSPQKTFELIALSTVNSAIKYEQNFTQEKFPISHPNLSFSSMTVLNAYLEDRGLYLCGAREPANSDYTFGSGTRLLVI.